Shown below are 13 T cell receptor beta chains from a single sample sequenced in a study of shared clonotypes between healthy human individuals. The repertoire was sequenced with immunoSEQ multiplex PCR; TCRdb's copy has only in-frame clones and lacks some. This sample carries some 680,000 clones, approximately 73% of them seen once, and the ten largest clones take around 2%. Sample: memory CD4+ T cells sorted from blood. The subset: CD45RA-negative fraction. These receptors all stem from a young woman in good health.

This clone has a handful of counts. This chain joins TRBV28 and TRBJ1-5; D unclear. This CDR3 is built from 14 residues. Trimming took off 6 bases at V and 7 bases at J, with 16 bases between the two ends. CDR1 MDHEN and CDR2 SYDVKM come from the germline V gene. In DNA, the CDR3 is TGTGCCAGCAGCCCCTCCTATGTCGGGCAGCCCCAGCATTTT. Encoded protein: CASSPSYVGQPQHF.

The genes are TRBV5-4 and TRBJ2-3; D might be TRBD2 (6 bases). Germline CDR1 and CDR2: SGHNT and YYREEE (reference sequence). Trimming took off 1 base at V and 0 bases at J, with 12 bases between the two ends. The CDR3 has 16 amino acids. In DNA form, the CDR3 reads TGTGCCAGCAGCTTGCCCCGCGGGGCTAGCACAGATACGCAGTATTTT. It encodes CASSLPRGASTDTQYF.

This clone was counted many times. V usage is TRBV19 and J usage is TRBJ1-2, with 10 bases fitting TRBD1. V trimming: 6 bases; J trimming: 4 bases; junction bases outside the gene matches: 5. Germline V CDR1 and CDR2: LNHDA, SQIVND (reference sequence). The CDR3 loop spans 14 amino acids. CDR3 sequence reads: CASSSDRGPYGYTF. CDR3 sequence (DNA): TGTGCCAGTAGCTCCGACAGGGGGCCCTATGGCTACACCTTC.

V gene TRBV6-5 combines with J gene TRBJ1-4; 9 bases are a match to TRBD1. The J segment lost 8 bases and the V segment lost 0 bases, leaving 4 bases of the junction unmatched. The CDR3 has 15 amino acids. Germline V CDR1 and CDR2: MNHEY, SVGAGI. This CDR3 reads CASSYSGQGPEKLFF. CDR3 nucleotide sequence: TGTGCCAGCAGTTACTCCGGACAGGGGCCAGAAAAACTGTTTTTT.

The genes are TRBV7-9 and TRBJ2-1; TRBD2 agrees at 9 bases. With V trimmed by 2 bases and J by 8 bases, 10 bases remained unmatched. Germline CDR1 SEHNR, CDR2 FQNEAQ (reference sequence). CDR3 length equals 16 residues. CDR3 bases: TGTGCCAGCAGCTTATTAAGTAGCGGGAGTCGGGATGAGCAGTTCTTC. As protein: CASSLLSSGSRDEQFF. The variable domain in full, with the rest retrieved from reference TRBV7-9 and TRBJ2-1, is DTGVSQNPRHKITKRGQNVTFRCDPISEHNRLYWYRQTLGQGPEFLTYFQNEAQLEKSRLLSDRFSAERPKGSFSTLEIQRTEQGDSAMYLCASSLLSSGSRDEQFFGPGTRLTVL.

As for this clone: A much larger clonotype is one base distant, so this may be a read error. Other DNA sequences in this specimen translate into the identical CDR3. The V gene is TRBV2, the J gene TRBJ2-5; no definite D call. Germline CDR1 is SNHLY and CDR2 is FYNNEI. V gave up 7 bases and J gave up 1 base, with 4 bases separating them. This CDR3 has 11 residues. The CDR3 spells CASTGQETQYF. As DNA, the CDR3 is TGTGCCAGCACGGGCCAAGAGACCCAGTACTTC. Looking up the rest from reference TRBV2 and TRBJ2-5 gives the full variable domain: EPEVTQTPSHQVTQMGQEVILRCVPISNHLYFYWYRQILGQKVEFLVSFYNNEISEKSEIFDDQFSVERPDGSNFTLKIRSTKLEDSAMYFCASTGQETQYFGPGTRLLVL.

This clone was seen once. The chain carries TRBV5-1 and TRBJ1-1; TRBD1 matches 7 bases. Germline V gene lookup returns CDR1 SGHRS and CDR2 YFSETQ. This CDR3 is built from 15 residues. J gave up 0 bases and V 0 bases, and 2 bases lay outside the gene matches. CDR3 protein: CASSLVGTVNTEAFF. CDR3 sequence (DNA): TGCGCCAGCAGCTTGGTAGGGACAGTGAACACTGAAGCTTTCTTT.

Here the CDR3 reads CASSFLGTAGNTIYF. In DNA, the CDR3 is TGTGCCAGCAGCTTTCTCGGGACAGCTGGAAACACCATATATTTT. The gene calls are TRBV7-2 and TRBJ1-3; TRBD1 matches 7 bases. The V segment lost 3 bases and the J segment 2 bases; nucleotides outside the gene matches: 4. The length of the CDR3 is 15 residues. The V gene's germline CDR1 is SGHTA and CDR2 FQGNSA.

The rearrangement joins TRBV28 to TRBJ2-3; 9 bases are shared with TRBD1. V was clipped by 3 bases and J by 0 bases; unmatched bases: 4. There are 16 residues in the CDR3. Germline assignment: CDR1 MDHEN and CDR2 SYDVKM. The CDR3 region has the DNA TGTGCCAGCAGTTTCTTGGGACAGGGAAGCACAGATACGCAGTATTTT. Residues: CASSFLGQGSTDTQYF.

The chain combines TRBV10-1 with TRBJ1-5, with a possible D match to TRBD1 (5 bases). V was trimmed by 5 bases and J by 1 base, leaving 6 bases between them. The CDR3 is 13 residues long. Per germline, CDR1 WNHNN and CDR2 SYGVQD (reference sequence). DNA of the CDR3: TGCGCCAGCAGTCGGGACAGCAATCAGCCCCAGCATTTT. Its protein is CASSRDSNQPQHF.

A word on this clone: Other DNA sequences in the same sample also yield this CDR3. This chain uses TRBV11-2 with TRBJ2-5; unclear D gene. The germline gives CDR1 SGHAT, CDR2 FQNNGV. V was clipped by 3 bases and J by 3 bases, with 8 bases between them. The CDR3 has 13 amino acids. CDR3 sequence reads: CASSFGREETQYF. CDR3 nucleotides: TGTGCCAGCAGCTTTGGACGGGAAGAGACCCAGTACTTC.

The genes are TRBV2 and TRBJ1-5, with D uncertain. Germline values: CDR1 SNHLY, CDR2 FYNNEI. CDR3 length: 12 residues. V lost 3 bases, J lost 10 bases, and 10 bases lay in between. The CDR3 reads CASSDVPQPQHF. The CDR3 bases are TGTGCCAGCAGTGACGTCCCGCAACCCCAGCATTTT.

The chain has TRBV7-8 and TRBJ1-3; D is undetermined. The ends were cut back, 1 base at V and 0 bases at J, with 7 bases in the middle. The CDR3 extends over 15 amino acids. Looked up from germline, CDR1 is SGHVS and CDR2 is FQNEAQ. The CDR3 DNA sequence: TGTGCCAGCAGCTTAGTTATGAGCTCTGGAAACACCATATATTTT. Residues: CASSLVMSSGNTIYF.